This T cell receptor (beta chain) came from a study of blood T cell repertoires in COVID-19. In the study overall: Samples of COVID-19 (acute and convalescent) were obtained from the United States, Italy and Spain.

The method was immunoSEQ multiplex PCR; TCRdb's version includes in-frame clones alone and lacks a portion of them. The data contain 200,000 or so clones, approximately 83% of them singletons. This receptor was taken from a man aged 40-49 years who had recovered from COVID-19. Source material: PBMCs or T cells enriched from blood (not recorded which).

CDR3 DNA sequence: TGTGCCAGCAGCTTTGACAGATACAATCAGCCCCAGCATTTT. As protein: CASSFDRYNQPQHF. This sequence joins TRBV7-2 and TRBJ1-5; D possibly corresponds to TRBD1 (5 bases). CDR3 length: 14 amino acids. Deletions cut 3 bases from V and 3 bases from J, with 9 bases between. CDR1 and CDR2 (germline): SGHTA, FQGNSA.